This T cell receptor beta chain was found in a study of shared clonotypes between healthy human individuals (dated by TCRdb to about 2020). Some background on the complete study: Three men and two women, aged 18 to 49 years, made up the cohort. For each donor, three plates each were used for CD4 naive and CD4 memory, two plates were used for CD8 naive, and one plate was used for CD8 memory. Blood TCR repertoires of 5 or 6 healthy adults were deeply sequenced to estimate repertoire size and the extent of clonotype sharing between individuals. To increase sequencing depth and limit assay-specific biases, TCR repertoire library preparation and sequencing were carried out by different laboratories using diverse techniques. Each donor's leukapheresis produced roughly between roughly 0.85 and 9.5 billion PBMCs.

TCR CDR3 regions were amplified from genomic DNA by multiplex PCR using the deep immunoSEQ assay. For each cell subset, the extracted genomic DNA was distributed evenly across all wells of several immunoSEQ 96-well plates, and each plate served as one replicate. Each replicate PCR for sorted subsets received roughly 200 ng genomic DNA, equal to tens of thousands of T cell genomes. Purified libraries were measured with a Qubit 3.0 fluorometer, size-checked on a Bioanalyzer 2100, and measured again with the KAPA Library Quantification kit. Every immunoSEQ 96-well plate was sequenced on a dedicated single-read 150-cycle Illumina NextSeq 550 flow cell. Regarding the original processing steps: Because the immunoSEQ output included only junctional sequences and no quality scores, the filtering could not be the same as the filtering used for full-length reads. Sequences were annotated with PyIR, a Python wrapper for IgBLAST v1.9, and V/J genes and CDR3 were assigned using IMGT germline references. Reads with weak V/J assignments (E-value above 1e-6), missing CDR3, stop codons, out-of-frame junctions, or ambiguous translated residues were removed. V3J clonotypes were defined as sequences sharing the same inferred V gene, J gene, and CDR3 amino acid sequence. The percentage overlap between two repertoires was calculated by dividing the number of shared unique clonotypes by the size of the smaller repertoire. Three approaches were used to assess repertoire richness: RTK rarefaction, the Chao1 estimator, and Recon v2.1 estimates of unobserved clonotypes. OLGA was used to compute generation probabilities for all TCRbeta clonotypes that the gDNA method yielded from a handful of donors. TCRdb stores this immuneACCESS table with in-frame sequences only. Part of the clones is absent; in the studies checked, under half of the shortfall reflects unresolved V genes, and no reason is known for the rest. That table is the source of V, J and clone size, and D and trimming were worked out from the DNA. In this sample the table shows some 240,000 clones, 65% of which occur a single time. Of the sample, over 8.5% falls within the top ten clones.

The CDR3 has 15 amino acids, counting the end cysteine and phenylalanine. The DNA shown is the 45-base CDR3, in frame from base 1. Taken from the germline V gene, the CDR1 and CDR2 loops are MNHEY and SVGAGI. Trimming leaves V shorter by 5 bases and J shorter by 4 bases, with the junction holding 8 bases beyond the gene matches. The donors were healthy, HIV-negative adults who had no recently reported acute infections or vaccinations. Every donor was a Caucasian adult residing in Nashville, Tennessee, USA. CD4+ T cells were enriched by magnetic negative selection, after which naive cells were positively selected on CD45RA and the negative fraction was taken as the memory subset. Blood was collected by leukapheresis, and PBMCs were isolated by Ficoll-Histopaque density gradient centrifugation and then cryopreserved in liquid nitrogen vapor phase. Analytical flow cytometry was used to check the purity and quantity of each magnetically sorted T cell population. From each sorted fraction, genomic DNA was isolated and quantified by UV absorbance on a Nanodrop 2000c.

The investigation overall reported the following: Pairwise subsampling led to the expectation that sequencing depth would affect the degree of clonotype sharing among donors. Rarefaction of sorted-subset datasets indicated incomplete sequencing despite the large sequencing depth. The genetic and exposure-history diversity represented was limited by the small number of donors. Naive subsets generally had larger estimated clonotype richness than memory subsets. Compared with non-shared clonotypes, the clonotypes found in all four sorted-subset donors had higher generation probabilities. Sampling was restricted to blood, and TCR repertoires in tissue are likely to differ from TCR repertoires in blood. About 5% of naive CD4, 3% to 4% of naive CD8, approximately 2.2% of memory CD4, and 0.4% of memory CD8 clonotypes were shared across several donors.

Concerning this clone: No antigen is known for it. Qualities for individual bases were not recorded, and no much larger clone is one base off.

The sequencing input was memory CD4+ T cells sorted from blood. Explained via the paper, the cell subset or site label denotes: CD45RA-negative fraction. The chain is assembled from TRBV6-5 and TRBJ2-7; a stretch of 10 junction bases matches TRBD1. This sequence was found in a man aged 25-45 years in good health. The CDR3 sequence is CASSALPGQGYEQYF. The sequence in DNA is TGTGCCAGCAGTGCCCTTCCGGGACAGGGGTACGAGCAGTACTTC.